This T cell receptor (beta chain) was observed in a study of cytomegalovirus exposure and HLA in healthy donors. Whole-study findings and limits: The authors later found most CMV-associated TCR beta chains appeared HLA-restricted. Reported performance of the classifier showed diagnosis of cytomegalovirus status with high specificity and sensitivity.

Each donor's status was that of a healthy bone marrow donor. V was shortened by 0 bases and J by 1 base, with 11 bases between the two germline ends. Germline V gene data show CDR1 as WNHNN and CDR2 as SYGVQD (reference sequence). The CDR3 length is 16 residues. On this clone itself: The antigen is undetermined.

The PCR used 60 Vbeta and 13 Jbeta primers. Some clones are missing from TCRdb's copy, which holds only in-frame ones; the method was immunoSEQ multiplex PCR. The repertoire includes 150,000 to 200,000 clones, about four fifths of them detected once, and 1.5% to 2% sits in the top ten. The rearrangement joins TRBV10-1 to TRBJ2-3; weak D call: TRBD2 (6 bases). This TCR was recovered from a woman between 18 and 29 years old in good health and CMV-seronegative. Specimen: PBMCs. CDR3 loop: CASSESTRRGTDTQYF. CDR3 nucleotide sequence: TGCGCCAGCAGTGAGTCGACTAGGCGAGGCACAGATACGCAGTATTTT.